A single sample is the source of the 27 T cell receptor beta chains below, sequenced in a study of T cell responses to AZD1222 COVID-19 vaccine. Clones were sequenced by immunoSEQ multiplex PCR, and TCRdb holds only the in-frame ones, with some missing. The profile covers approximately 200,000 clones, with 88% appearing a single time and over 6% taken by the ten largest. The material was peripheral blood, obtained on day 0 of AZD1222 vaccination. The receptors here all came from an adult in good health.

The gene calls are TRBV6-2 or TRBV6-3 and TRBJ2-2, with no clear D. Germline V gene lookup returns CDR1 MNHEY and CDR2 SVGEGT. Trimming left V 2 bases short and J 2 bases short, with 3 bases between. This CDR3 contains 13 residues. The CDR3 region has the DNA TGTGCCAGCAGTTACACTAACACCGGGGAGCTGTTTTTT. Residues: CASSYTNTGELFF.

The V gene is TRBV2, the J gene TRBJ1-2, with TRBD1 matching 7 bases. J was trimmed by 4 bases and V by 4 bases; bases with no gene match: 3. Germline loops: CDR1 SNHLY, CDR2 FYNNEI. The CDR3 consists of 13 residues. The CDR3 region has the DNA TGTGCCAGCAGTGTTCGACAGGGCTATGGCTACACCTTC. It specifies CASSVRQGYGYTF.

A single count supports this clone. The chain uses TRBV19 and TRBJ1-4, with 8 bases matching TRBD1. The CDR3 consists of 16 residues. With 3 bases clipped from V and 8 bases from J, the junction kept 11 bases outside the gene matches. Germline CDR1 reads LNHDA; CDR2 reads SQIVND (reference sequence). The CDR3 DNA reads as TGTGCCAGTAGTATTTCATTGGGGACAGGCGGAGAAAAACTGTTTTTT. Its protein product is CASSISLGTGGEKLFF.

The CDR3 sequence: CASSPRQGLRTEAFF. The CDR3 bases are TGTGCCAGCAGTCCGAGACAGGGCTTACGCACTGAAGCTTTCTTT. The chain links TRBV27 to TRBJ1-1, with TRBD1 identical over 7 bases. Germline V lookup: CDR1 MNHEY, CDR2 SMNVEV (reference sequence). CDR3 length equals 15 residues. After removal of 5 bases from V and 4 bases from J, the junction contained 10 bases not matched to a gene.

This clone was detected a few times. CDR3 bases: TGTGCCAGCAGCCACATCGTGCAAGGTGGCTATGGCTACACCTTC. This codes for CASSHIVQGGYGYTF. The chain combines TRBV11-2 with TRBJ1-2; D call uncertain. In germline, CDR1 is SGHAT, CDR2 FQNNGV. This CDR3 contains 15 residues. V was shortened by 5 bases and J by 4 bases, with 17 bases between the two germline ends.

This CDR3 reads CASSEPAMNTEAFF. The CDR3 DNA reads as TGTGCCAGTAGTGAACCGGCGATGAACACTGAAGCTTTCTTT. This chain joins TRBV19 and TRBJ1-1; no reliable D call. V was shortened by 5 bases and J by 0 bases, with 10 bases between the two germline ends. This CDR3 is 14 amino acids long. The V gene's germline CDR1 is LNHDA and CDR2 SQIVND (reference sequence).

V and J are TRBV15 and TRBJ2-1, with D perhaps given as TRBD1 or TRBD2 (6 bases each). Trimming stripped 0 bases from V and 5 bases from J, with 11 bases between. Germline lookup yields CDR1 LNHNV and CDR2 YYDKDF (reference sequence). The CDR3 contains 15 residues. The DNA for the CDR3 is TGTGCCACCAGCAGAGATTGGGGGGCCAACAATGAGCAGTTCTTC. Amino acids: CATSRDWGANNEQFF.

The chain carries TRBV9 and TRBJ2-7, with a tentative D call TRBD1 (6 bases). Trimming left V 5 bases short and J 1 base short, with 16 bases between. Germline CDR1 is SGDLS and CDR2 is YYNGEE. The CDR3 is 15 amino acids. As DNA, the CDR3 is TGTGCCAGCAGTCCCCGGGACACCAGTTCCTACGAGCAGTACTTC. Translation gives CASSPRDTSSYEQYF.

V gene TRBV6-2 or TRBV6-3 combines with J gene TRBJ2-3, with D tentatively TRBD1 (6 bases). Germline V gene lookup returns CDR1 MNHEY and CDR2 SVGEGT. This CDR3 is built from 16 residues. The V end was cut by 3 bases, the J end by 1 base, with 14 bases between. CDR3 loop: CASSYPRGYRTDTQYF. The CDR3 nucleotides read TGTGCCAGCAGTTATCCCAGGGGATACCGCACAGATACGCAGTATTTT.

The chain couples TRBV27 to TRBJ2-2; possibly TRBD2 for D (6 bases). Trimming removed 9 bases from V and 2 bases from J, with 10 bases in between. Germline CDR1 is MNHEY and CDR2 is SMNVEV (reference sequence). The CDR3 runs 13 residues. CDR3 region: CASGTFNTGELFF. CDR3 nucleotide sequence: TGTGCCAGTGGGACTTTCAACACCGGGGAGCTGTTTTTT.

CDR3 sequence (DNA): TGTGCCAGCAGTGAATCGCCGGACTATGGCTACACCTTC. Translating gives CASSESPDYGYTF. V and J are TRBV25-1 and TRBJ1-2; unclear D gene. The V and J ends lost 1 base and 3 bases respectively, with 6 bases between them. The germline CDR1 and CDR2 sequences are MGHDK and SYGVNS. The CDR3 runs to 13 residues.

The rearrangement links TRBV19 to TRBJ2-4; D gene unclear. Germline-derived CDR1 and CDR2 are LNHDA and SQIVND (reference sequence). This CDR3 is built from 14 residues. Deletions cut 5 bases from V and 0 bases from J, with 8 bases between. The CDR3 DNA sequence: TGTGCCAGTAGTCCGCGGCTAGCCAAAAACATTCAGTACTTC. Translated: CASSPRLAKNIQYF. Drawing the rest from reference TRBV19 and TRBJ2-4, the complete variable domain is DGGITQSPKYLFRKEGQNVTLSCEQNLNHDAMYWYRQDPGQGLRLIYYSQIVNDFQKGDIAEGYSVSREKKESFPLTVTSAQKNPTAFYLCASSPRLAKNIQYFGAGTRLSVL.

V gene TRBV5-8 combines with J gene TRBJ1-5; no firm D call. Germline lookup yields CDR1 SGHTS and CDR2 YDEGEE. Trimming shortened V by 0 bases and J by 2 bases, and 6 bases separated the two germline ends. The CDR3 is 14 residues long. This CDR3 reads CASSLDVGNQPQHF. The CDR3 DNA is TGTGCCAGCAGCTTGGACGTGGGCAATCAGCCCCAGCATTTT.

This chain joins TRBV2 and TRBJ2-1; D is perhaps TRBD2 (5 bases). CDR1 is SNHLY and CDR2 is FYNNEI in the germline V gene. V gave up 2 bases and J gave up 2 bases, with 7 bases separating them. The CDR3 loop spans 14 amino acids. As DNA, the CDR3 is TGTGCCAGCAGTGAATCGGGGACCTACAATGAGCAGTTCTTC. Its protein product is CASSESGTYNEQFF.

The chain joins TRBV7-7 to TRBJ1-1; D ambiguous. CDR1 and CDR2 from the germline V gene are SSHAT and FNYEAQ (reference sequence). Trimming removed 2 bases from V and 0 bases from J, with 4 bases in between. The CDR3 totals 13 residues. This chain's CDR3 is CASSLKVNTEAFF. CDR3 nucleotide sequence: TGTGCCAGCAGCTTAAAAGTGAACACTGAAGCTTTCTTT.

V is TRBV6-1 and J is TRBJ2-5, with 7 bases lining up with TRBD1. The trim removed 2 bases at V and 11 bases at J, leaving 2 bases unmatched. Germline V gene lookup returns CDR1 MNHNS and CDR2 SASEGT. This CDR3 is built from 11 residues. Here the CDR3 DNA reads TGTGCCAGCAGTGAATTGACAGGGCAGTACTTC. Amino acids: CASSELTGQYF.

The genes are TRBV6-2 or TRBV6-3 and TRBJ1-4, with D hard to call. The CDR3 loop spans 16 amino acids. Per germline, CDR1 MNHEY and CDR2 SVGEGT. Trimming shortened V by 2 bases and J by 0 bases, and 10 bases separated the two germline ends. CDR3 DNA sequence: TGTGCCAGCAGTTACAGAAGGGCCGCAACTAATGAAAAACTGTTTTTT. It translates to CASSYRRAATNEKLFF.

The J gene is TRBJ2-7, the V gene TRBV28; no definite D call. The V end lost 7 bases, the J end lost 2 bases, and 18 bases lay between the germline ends. Germline V gives CDR1 MDHEN, CDR2 SYDVKM. This CDR3 is 15 amino acids long. The CDR3 DNA follows: TGTGCCAGCACCGTCCTAGTGGGCGACCCCTACGAGCAGTACTTC. Translated, it gives CASTVLVGDPYEQYF. Together with reference TRBV28 and TRBJ2-7, the CDR3 gives the full variable domain: DVKVTQSSRYLVKRTGEKVFLECVQDMDHENMFWYRQDPGLGLRLIYFSYDVKMKEKGDIPEGYSVSREKKERFSLILESASTNQTSMYLCASTVLVGDPYEQYFGPGTRLTVT.

The chain recombines TRBV24-1 with TRBJ1-1, with no clear D. The V end was cut by 1 base, the J end by 12 bases, with 17 bases between. The CDR3 is 14 amino acids. Germline assignment: CDR1 KGHDR and CDR2 SFDVKD. CDR3 amino acids: CATSDFWVFLCSFF. The DNA of the CDR3 is TGTGCCACCAGTGATTTCTGGGTCTTTCTTTGTTCTTTCTTT.

The chain joins TRBV27 to TRBJ1-2, with D possibly TRBD1 on 6 matching bases. V was clipped by 6 bases and J by 7 bases, with 12 bases between them. Germline CDR1 MNHEY, CDR2 SMNVEV (reference sequence). This CDR3 spans 12 amino acids. The CDR3 coding sequence is TGTGCCAGCAGGCACGGGACACGTGGCTACACCTTC. The encoded protein is CASRHGTRGYTF.

This chain uses TRBV5-6 with TRBJ1-2; possibly TRBD1 for D (6 bases). Germline V gene lookup returns CDR1 SGHDT and CDR2 YYEEEE. The CDR3 runs to 13 residues. V gave up 4 bases and J gave up 6 bases, with 13 bases separating them. CDR3 in amino acids: CASSRTARHGYTF. The CDR3 nucleotides read TGTGCCAGCAGCAGGACAGCAAGGCATGGCTACACCTTC.

This sequence joins TRBV7-2 and TRBJ1-6; no clear D. The CDR3 runs to 16 residues. The V gene lost 5 bases and the J gene lost 10 bases, with 21 bases spanning the gap. Germline CDR1 is SGHTA and CDR2 is FQGNSA. The CDR3 region is CASSHSSNTIGSPLHF. CDR3 in DNA: TGTGCCAGCAGCCACTCCTCCAACACCATAGGCTCACCCCTCCACTTT. The whole variable domain, filled in from reference TRBV7-2 and TRBJ1-6, reads GAGVSQSPSNKVTEKGKDVELRCDPISGHTALYWYRQSLGQGLEFLIYFQGNSAPDKSGLPSDRFSAERTGGSVSTLTIQRTQQEDSAVYLCASSHSSNTIGSPLHFGNGTRLTVT.

The chain has TRBV18 and TRBJ1-3, with TRBD1 matching 7 bases. J was trimmed by 0 bases and V by 3 bases; bases with no gene match: 2. The germline CDR1 and CDR2 sequences are KGHSH and LQKENI. This CDR3 contains 15 residues. This CDR3 is CASSPDRVSGNTIYF. The CDR3 coding sequence is TGTGCCAGCTCACCTGACAGGGTCTCTGGAAACACCATATATTTT.

The gene calls are TRBV27 and TRBJ2-7, with D unresolved. The V end was cut by 3 bases, the J end by 3 bases, with 6 bases between. This CDR3 is built from 12 residues. CDR1 is MNHEY, CDR2 SMNVEV, per germline (reference sequence). The CDR3 DNA is TGTGCCAGCAGTTTTTTAGGCTACGAGCAGTACTTC. Its protein is CASSFLGYEQYF.

This chain joins TRBV6-5 and TRBJ1-6; tentatively, D is TRBD1 (6 bases). The CDR3 covers 15 residues. V was cut by 6 bases and J by 9 bases, with 18 bases left in between. Germline assignment: CDR1 MNHEY and CDR2 SVGAGI. CDR3 nucleotide sequence: TGTGCCAGCAGCATCCGGGGGCAGGGACGTTCACCCCTCCACTTT. It encodes CASSIRGQGRSPLHF.

The J gene is TRBJ2-5, the V gene TRBV28; D could derive from TRBD1 or TRBD2 (6 bases each). V lost 2 bases and J 1 base, leaving 14 bases between the germline ends. CDR3 length: 16 amino acids. Germline lookup yields CDR1 MDHEN and CDR2 SYDVKM. The chain's CDR3 is CASSLSIGGGQETQYF. As DNA, the CDR3 is TGTGCCAGCAGTTTAAGTATAGGGGGAGGCCAAGAGACCCAGTACTTC.

The chain couples TRBV5-1 to TRBJ2-7; D tentatively reads TRBD1 or TRBD2 (5 bases each). Trimming took 4 bases from V and 1 from J, leaving 12 bases between them. Germline CDR1 SGHRS, CDR2 YFSETQ. The CDR3 has 14 residues. CDR3 bases: TGCGCCAGCAGCCGTTCCGGGACGTCCTACGAGCAGTACTTC. The encoded protein is CASSRSGTSYEQYF.